What follows are 15 T cell receptor beta chains derived from one specimen sequenced in a study of blood T cell repertoires in COVID-19. Profiled with immunoSEQ multiplex PCR; TCRdb holds only in-frame clones, not every one. Of about 97,000 clones in the sample, around 88% are singletons; the top ten hold just over 2%. The sequenced sample consisted of peripheral blood. The receptors derive from a man aged 50-59 years with COVID-19, enrolled during active disease.

The rearrangement uses TRBV28 and TRBJ1-1; D not resolved. This CDR3 comprises 14 residues. CDR1 MDHEN and CDR2 SYDVKM come from the germline V gene. The V end lost 7 bases, the J end lost 0 bases, and 12 bases lay between the germline ends. Here the CDR3 DNA reads TGTGCCAGCACCCCAAGCCGCGTGAACACTGAAGCTTTCTTT. It yields the protein CASTPSRVNTEAFF.

V and J are TRBV18 and TRBJ1-5, with D possibly matching TRBD1 (5 bases). Germline CDR1 is KGHSH and CDR2 is LQKENI. The CDR3 has 14 residues. The V and J ends lost 4 bases and 4 bases respectively, with 11 bases between them. The CDR3 loop reads CASSRGRENQPQHF. CDR3 nucleotides: TGTGCCAGCTCACGTGGCAGGGAAAATCAGCCCCAGCATTTT.

This clone has just one count. The chain combines TRBV30 with TRBJ1-1; 7 nucleotides agree with TRBD1. The germline gives CDR1 GTSNPN, CDR2 SVGIG (reference sequence). The junction had 5 bases not matched to a gene; V was cut back by 5 bases and J by 5 bases. The CDR3 runs 12 residues. CDR3 DNA sequence: TGTGCCTGGGACAGGGTCAATACTGAAGCTTTCTTT. As protein: CAWDRVNTEAFF.

V is TRBV3-1 (or the pseudogene TRBV3-2) and J is TRBJ1-1; TRBD1 agrees at 7 bases. Trimming removed 7 bases from V and 1 base from J; junction bases left unmatched: 6. CDR1 LGHDT and CDR2 YNNKEL come from the germline V gene (reference sequence). There are 14 residues in the CDR3. CDR3 loop: CASTNRGWNTEAFF. DNA of the CDR3: TGTGCCAGCACCAACAGGGGCTGGAACACTGAAGCTTTCTTT.

The genes are TRBV5-1 and TRBJ1-2; weak D call: TRBD1 (6 bases). In germline, CDR1 is SGHRS, CDR2 YFSETQ. The germline V and J ends were trimmed by 3 bases and 4 bases, with 13 bases remaining between them. The CDR3 totals 14 residues. CDR3: CASSSDGQLYGYTF. CDR3 nucleotide sequence: TGCGCCAGCAGCTCGGACGGACAGCTCTATGGCTACACCTTC.

The J gene is TRBJ1-5, the V gene TRBV12-3 or TRBV12-4; D is perhaps TRBD1 (5 bases). The CDR3 has 13 amino acids. The V and J ends lost 3 bases and 4 bases respectively, with 7 bases between them. The CDR3 DNA reads TGTGCCAGCAGTTTCGACAGAAATCAGCCCCAGCATTTT. It translates to CASSFDRNQPQHF.

The V gene is TRBV14, the J gene TRBJ1-6, with D perhaps matching TRBD1 (6 bases). The germline gives CDR1 SGHDN, CDR2 FVKESK. V was shortened by 0 bases and J by 6 bases, with 9 bases between the two germline ends. The CDR3 extends over 15 amino acids. In DNA form, the CDR3 reads TGTGCCAGCAGCCAAGACCAGGGGTTTAATTCACCCCTCCACTTT. This sequence encodes CASSQDQGFNSPLHF.

CDR3 amino acids: CASLTQGYGYTF. In DNA form, the CDR3 reads TGTGCAAGTCTCACACAGGGCTATGGCTACACCTTC. The chain carries TRBV12-2 and TRBJ1-2; TRBD1, the D gene given by the table, was not confirmed from the DNA. TRBV12-2 is an annotated pseudogene. The CDR3 is 12 amino acids.

This clone showed up just a few times. V usage is TRBV7-3 and J usage is TRBJ2-1, with 11 bases identical to TRBD2. This CDR3 contains 15 residues. CDR1 and CDR2 from the germline V gene are SGHTA and FQGTGA. V was clipped by 5 bases and J by 7 bases; unmatched bases: 7. CDR3 nucleotides: TGTGCCAGCAGCCTTAGGACTAGCGGGCCTAATGAGCAGTTCTTC. Protein sequence: CASSLRTSGPNEQFF.

This chain links TRBV28 with TRBJ1-6, with TRBD1 identical over 7 bases. V dropped 5 bases and J dropped 6; count of bases not matched to a gene: 7. Germline CDR1 and CDR2: MDHEN and SYDVKM. This CDR3 region has 15 residues. CDR3 coding DNA: TGTGCCAGCAGTGGAACAACAGGGGCTAATTCACCCCTCCACTTT. It translates to CASSGTTGANSPLHF.

The chain is built from TRBV25-1 and TRBJ1-1; 10 nucleotides agree with TRBD1. Trimming took 3 bases from V and 7 from J; bases not matched to a gene: 8. From germline, CDR1 is MGHDK and CDR2 SYGVNS. CDR3 size: 15 residues. CDR3 amino acids: CASSDDRGQWGEAFF. The DNA of the CDR3 is TGTGCCAGCAGTGACGACAGGGGGCAATGGGGTGAAGCTTTCTTT.

In DNA, the CDR3 is TGTGCCAGCAGCGTAGAGGGGGCTGGAAACACCATATATTTT. Amino acid sequence: CASSVEGAGNTIYF. J is TRBJ1-3 and V is TRBV9; D might be TRBD1 (6 bases). Deletions cut 0 bases from V and 2 bases from J, with 6 bases between. Germline V lookup: CDR1 SGDLS, CDR2 YYNGEE. This CDR3 has 14 amino acids.

This clone has only one observation. The chain is built from TRBV19 and TRBJ1-4, with TRBD1 matching over 7 bases. Germline V CDR1 and CDR2: LNHDA, SQIVND (reference sequence). Trimming cost V 8 bases and J 11 bases; bases outside gene matches: 8. CDR3 length: 12 amino acids. The CDR3 DNA reads as TGTGCCAGTCAAGAGACAGGGAGGAAACTGTTTTTT. Residues: CASQETGRKLFF.

In this sample, this clone turned up a few times. This specimen includes other DNA sequences encoding the same CDR3. The genes are TRBV5-1 and TRBJ2-1; TRBD1 agrees at 10 bases. J gave up 2 bases and V 0 bases, and 5 bases lay outside the gene matches. Germline CDR1 and CDR2: SGHRS and YFSETQ. This CDR3 spans 17 amino acids. CDR3: CASSLAGQGRTYNEQFF. The CDR3 nucleotides read TGCGCCAGCAGCTTGGCGGGACAGGGGCGAACCTACAATGAGCAGTTCTTC.

V and J are TRBV7-2 and TRBJ2-7; 8 bases are shared with TRBD1. This CDR3 has 14 amino acids. Germline V CDR1 and CDR2: SGHTA, FQGNSA. Unmatched junction bases numbered 4, after V lost 4 bases and J lost 2 bases. CDR3 coding DNA: TGTGCCAGCAGCTCGAGGACAGGGACCTACGAGCAGTACTTC. It translates to CASSSRTGTYEQYF.